These 2 T cell receptor beta chains came from one sample sequenced in a study of T cells in Graves' hyperthyroidism and ophthalmopathy. Amplification yielded TCR beta CDR3 regions, with RNA transcripts as the source. A first-round RT-PCR of the TCR CDR3 used the HTBI primer set. One entry per CDR3 protein, called by TCRdb with MiXCR from the multiplex PCR reads. The table has a few hundred thousand distinct CDR3 sequences, 15% seen once. Material: blood. The receptor set was obtained from a woman in her twenties or thirties with Graves' hyperthyroidism.

The chain has TRBV19 and TRBJ1-5; 8 nucleotides line up with TRBD1. CDR1 LNHDA and CDR2 SQIVND come from the germline V gene (reference sequence). V lost 6 bases, J lost 6 bases, and 10 bases stayed unmatched. The CDR3 spans 15 residues. The CDR3 DNA sequence: TGTGCCAGTAGATACACCGGACAGGGAAGTCAGCCCCAGCATTTT. Protein product: CASRYTGQGSQPQHF.

The genes are TRBV4-1 and TRBJ1-2; possibly TRBD1 for D (5 bases). This CDR3 has 18 amino acids. Trimming took 4 bases from V and 3 from J, leaving 24 bases between them. The germline V gene encodes CDR1 MGHRA and CDR2 YSYEKL. The CDR3 sequence: CASSLKKGPENNYYGYTF. The DNA for the CDR3 is TGCGCCAGCAGCCTGAAAAAGGGGCCAGAGAATAACTACTATGGCTACACCTTC.